The rows below give T cell receptor beta chains drawn from one sample of a study of T cells in Graves' hyperthyroidism and ophthalmopathy. Via MiXCR, TCRdb re-called the multiplex PCR reads, giving one row per CDR3 protein. The table lists roughly 600,000 distinct CDR3 sequences, about 14% of them singletons. The material sequenced was blood. These receptors all stem from a woman aged 45-65 years with Graves' ophthalmopathy. CDR3s leave out the opening cysteine and the closing phenylalanine or tryptophan. Not every row has a clone size; where given, it reads once, few, many or a size class.

j_call v_call clone_size cdr3_aa
TRBJ2-1 TRBV24-1 . ATSDTGRLSYNEQF
TRBJ2-7 TRBV18 few ASSPPASGRRYEQY
TRBJ2-6 TRBV6-2/TRBV6-3 . ASSSFAGAGANVLT
TRBJ2-7 TRBV27 . ASSSGTGALYKQY
TRBJ1-2 TRBV7-9 . ASSPDRGRFYGYT
TRBJ2-3 TRBV28 . ASSLFSAGSTDTQY
TRBJ2-4 TRBV20-1 many SARAAKDIQY
TRBJ2-1 TRBV28 many ASSLSSGSYEQF
TRBJ1-1 TRBV27 many ASSLRLLDTEAF
TRBJ2-7 TRBV6-2/TRBV6-3 few ASSPGTLGTAYNYEQY
TRBJ2-2 TRBV9 . ASSFSASGELF
TRBJ2-1 TRBV12-3/TRBV12-4 few ASSFLGDHEF
TRBJ2-7 TRBV5-1 many ASSLLTGSHYEQY
TRBJ2-5 TRBV20-1 . SVGEEETQY
TRBJ2-2 TRBV7-9 few ASGSPPGGSNTGELF
TRBJ1-2 TRBV14 . ASSQDLYYGYT
TRBJ1-6 TRBV13 . ASASEFDSPLH
TRBJ2-1 TRBV11-2 many ASSSLRTSGSTQVRNEQF
TRBJ2-2 TRBV18 many ASSPLGLAGSGELF
TRBJ2-7 TRBV27 many ASSFQSGGSYEQY
TRBJ2-7 TRBV6-1 many ASSERGTLGTYEQY
TRBJ2-3 TRBV18 many ASSPWTGGLPEPTDTQY
TRBJ2-1 TRBV30 once AWNHRTSGRTEQF
TRBJ2-1 TRBV11-3 . ASSFSGGLGLHNEQF
TRBJ2-1 TRBV2 . ASRGTSGSNNEQF
TRBJ2-2 TRBV27 few ASSFGNTGELS
TRBJ1-2 TRBV5-1 many ASSPQGEDWSGYT